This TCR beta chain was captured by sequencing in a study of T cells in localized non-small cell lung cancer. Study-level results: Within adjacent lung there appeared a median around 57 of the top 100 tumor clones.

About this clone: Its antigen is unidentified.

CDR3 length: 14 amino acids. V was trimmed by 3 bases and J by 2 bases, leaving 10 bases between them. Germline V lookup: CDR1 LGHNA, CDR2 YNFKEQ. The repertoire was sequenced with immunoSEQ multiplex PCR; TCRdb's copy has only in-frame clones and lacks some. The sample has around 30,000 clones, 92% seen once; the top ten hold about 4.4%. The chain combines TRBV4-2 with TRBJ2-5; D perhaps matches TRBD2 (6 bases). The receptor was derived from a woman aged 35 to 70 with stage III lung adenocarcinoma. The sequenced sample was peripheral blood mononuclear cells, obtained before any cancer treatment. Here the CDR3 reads CASSQGLLQETQYF. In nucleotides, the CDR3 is TGTGCCAGCAGCCAGGGACTCCTTCAAGAGACCCAGTACTTC.